This section outlines one T cell receptor (beta chain) sequence together with its context. Antigen: not known. Relative to the germline gene, one junction end is altered; a read error may explain this. Method: immunoSEQ multiplex PCR; TCRdb's copy keeps in-frame clones and lacks some. Of around 11,000 clones in the sample, roughly 72% were seen once. These data are taken from a study of PD-1 blockade in classical Hodgkin lymphoma. Findings and limits, study-wide: Reported findings placed baseline TCR diversity lower in newly diagnosed patients (compared with healthy donors). Lower baseline TCR diversity marked trial partial responders and progressors.

The time point is: cycle 4 day 1 (C4D1), after six to seven weeks of nivolumab. Each and every patient relapsed after autologous stem cell transplantation, and patients got differing brentuximab vedotin exposure. With magnetic negative selection, CD4+ T cells were purified from PBMCs that had been thawed. Complete response, partial response or progressive disease was each patient's best response. This receptor was obtained from a human donor with classical Hodgkin lymphoma. This specimen was CD4+ T cells from blood, taken before the fourth cycle of nivolumab.

DNA of the CDR3: TGTGCTAGCAGCTCCGGGGGACAGTCAGAGACCCAGTACTTC. Translated: CASSSGGQSETQYF. This rearrangement joins TRBV7-7 to TRBJ2-5, with D possibly TRBD1 on 7 matching bases. Germline-derived CDR1 and CDR2 are SSHAT and FNYEAQ (reference sequence). This CDR3 comprises 14 residues.